The entry below gives a single T cell receptor (beta chain) sequence along with its context. Its antigen is undetermined. The sample comes from a study of T cell repertoires in cytomegalovirus infection. A single record per CDR3 protein comes from TCRdb applying MiXCR to the reads. The sample records about 310,000 distinct CDR3 sequences, 20% to 25% being singletons. The V and J ends lost 0 bases and 5 bases, in that order; junction bases with no gene match: 6. Germline CDR1 reads MGHRA; CDR2 reads YSYEKL. The CDR3 runs to 16 residues. The sequencing here drew on cultured PBMCs, taken from culture after CMV antigen stimulation. The source of this sequence is a human donor in good health (CMV status not recorded). Some clones in this sample may be carry-over from other donors' samples. The V gene is TRBV4-1, the J gene TRBJ2-7; 11 bases fit TRBD2. CDR3 residues: CASSQDVTSGKNEQYF. CDR3 sequence (DNA): TGCGCCAGCAGCCAAGACGTGACTAGCGGGAAGAACGAGCAGTACTTC.